This TCR beta chain was profiled in a study of a mutant IDH1 vaccine in newly diagnosed glioma. Study at large: The initiation of vaccination occurred 4-6 weeks after radiotherapy alone, or with temozolomide cycles.

Worth noting for this clone: The antigen is unknown. Relative to the germline gene, one junction end is altered; a read error may explain this.

Time point denoted: week 23, last vaccination. Every vaccination contained 300 ug of the mutant IDH1 20-mer peptide and was paired with topical imiquimod. Germline V gives CDR1 SEHNR, CDR2 FQNEAQ (reference sequence). The CDR3 is 11 amino acids. Some clones are missing from TCRdb's copy, which holds only in-frame ones; the method was immunoSEQ multiplex PCR. The sample shows about 54,000 clones, about 89% of them seen only once. This chain joins TRBV7-9 and TRBJ2-3; no clear D. This material consisted of PBMCs, taken from a glioma patient whose treatment included an IDH1 peptide vaccine. The sequence came from a middle-aged man with glioma. The DNA of the CDR3 is TGTGCAAGCAGGTGGACAGATACGCAGTATTTT. This gives the protein CASRWTDTQYF.